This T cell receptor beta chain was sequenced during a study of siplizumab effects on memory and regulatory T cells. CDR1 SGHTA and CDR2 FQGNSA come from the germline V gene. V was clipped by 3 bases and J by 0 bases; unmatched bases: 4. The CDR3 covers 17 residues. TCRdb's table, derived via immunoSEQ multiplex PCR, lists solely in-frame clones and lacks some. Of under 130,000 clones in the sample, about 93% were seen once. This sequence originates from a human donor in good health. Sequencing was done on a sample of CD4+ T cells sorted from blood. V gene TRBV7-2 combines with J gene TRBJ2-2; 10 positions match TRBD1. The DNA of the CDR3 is TGTGCCAGCAGCTTTCCGACAGGGGGCGCGAACACCGGGGAGCTGTTTTTT. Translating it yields CASSFPTGGANTGELFF.